Listed below are T cell receptor beta chains from one sample, sequenced in a study of blood T cell repertoires in COVID-19. Libraries were prepared by immunoSEQ multiplex PCR; TCRdb keeps only in-frame clonotypes and omits some of them. The data show about 160,000 clones, with 80% to 90% seen just once and around 3.9% held by the top ten. Sequenced input: peripheral blood. These receptor sequences come from a woman aged 55-69 years who had recovered from COVID-19. Both conserved end residues are part of each CDR3. Each record gives: J gene, V gene, clone size, CDR3 protein. Clone size is shown for a subset of rows, as once, few, many or a class of expanded clone.

>TRBJ1-2|TRBV15|.
CATSWGVTGGGGYTF
>TRBJ1-6|TRBV5-1|few
CASSATGLGSPLHF
>TRBJ2-3|TRBV4-3|.
CASSQDIGTGADTQYF
>TRBJ1-2|TRBV18|.
CASSPSSASSAYGYTF
>TRBJ1-1|TRBV5-1|.
CASSPEGQGSTEAFF
>TRBJ1-2|TRBV28|.
CASSFRSYGYTF
>TRBJ1-4|TRBV30|.
CAWSGRVGEKLFF
>TRBJ1-5|TRBV7-8|.
CASSSNRVRNQPQHF
>TRBJ2-1|TRBV27|.
CATAGGGSYNEQFF
>TRBJ1-1|TRBV7-9|.
CASSLNTDTEAFF
>TRBJ2-4|TRBV28|few
CASSPQGRLAGGQNIQYF
>TRBJ2-7|TRBV7-6|.
CASSPRPGTSGGRAYEQYF
>TRBJ2-3|TRBV21-1|.
CASSTPGQGTDTQYF
>TRBJ1-1|TRBV10-3|.
CAINPGQGAGNTEAFF
>TRBJ2-1|TRBV19|.
CASRFTTGTGWSSEQFF
>TRBJ2-2|TRBV2|.
CASSLQGYTGELFF
>TRBJ2-5|TRBV10-3|.
CATQLQGHQETQYF
>TRBJ1-2|TRBV3-1/TRBV3-2|once
CASSQGVGAGYGYTF
>TRBJ2-7|TRBV5-1|.
CASSPRQGAYEQYF
>TRBJ1-5|TRBV2|.
CASSDQGFYSNQPQHF
>TRBJ2-3|TRBV5-1|.
CASSRDNTDTQYF
>TRBJ2-7|TRBV7-9|.
CASSPRSSYEQYF
>TRBJ1-1|TRBV3-1/TRBV3-2|once
CASSRGQVPTEAFF
>TRBJ1-1|TRBV9|.
CASSEQDLGTEAFF